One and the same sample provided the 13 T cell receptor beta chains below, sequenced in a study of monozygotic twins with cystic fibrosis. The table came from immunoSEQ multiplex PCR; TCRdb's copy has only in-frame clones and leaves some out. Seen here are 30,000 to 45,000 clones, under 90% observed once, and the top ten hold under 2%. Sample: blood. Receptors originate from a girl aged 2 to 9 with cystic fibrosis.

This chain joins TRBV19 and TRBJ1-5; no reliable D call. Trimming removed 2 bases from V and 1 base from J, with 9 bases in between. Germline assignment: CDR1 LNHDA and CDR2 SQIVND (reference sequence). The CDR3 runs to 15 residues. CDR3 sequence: CASSITLTSNQPQHF. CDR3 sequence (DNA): TGTGCCAGTAGTATAACGCTGACAAGCAATCAGCCCCAGCATTTT.

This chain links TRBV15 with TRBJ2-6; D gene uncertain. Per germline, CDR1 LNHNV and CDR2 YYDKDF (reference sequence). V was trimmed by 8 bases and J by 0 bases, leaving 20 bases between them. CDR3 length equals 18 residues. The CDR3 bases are TGTGCCACCTCTGGTCTAGAAGAGATAGTCTCTGGGGCCAACGTCCTGACTTTC. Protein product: CATSGLEEIVSGANVLTF.

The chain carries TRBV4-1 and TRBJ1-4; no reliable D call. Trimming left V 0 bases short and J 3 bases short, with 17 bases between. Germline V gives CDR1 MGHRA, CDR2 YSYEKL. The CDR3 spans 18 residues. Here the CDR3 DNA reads TGCGCCAGCAGCCAAGATCTGGTTGGGAAGGGAGCTAATGAAAAACTGTTTTTT. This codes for CASSQDLVGKGANEKLFF.

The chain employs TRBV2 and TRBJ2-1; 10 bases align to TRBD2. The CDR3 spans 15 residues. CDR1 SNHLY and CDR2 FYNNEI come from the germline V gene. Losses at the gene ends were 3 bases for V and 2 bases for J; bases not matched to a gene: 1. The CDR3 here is CASSDLAGAYNEQFF. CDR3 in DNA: TGTGCCAGCAGTGACCTAGCGGGGGCCTACAATGAGCAGTTCTTC.

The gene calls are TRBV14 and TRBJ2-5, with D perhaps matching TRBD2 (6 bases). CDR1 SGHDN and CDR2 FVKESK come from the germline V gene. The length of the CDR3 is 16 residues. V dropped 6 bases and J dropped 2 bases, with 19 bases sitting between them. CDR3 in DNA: TGTGCCAGCAGTTTCGGGGCGGGGTTGAGGCAAGAGACCCAGTACTTC. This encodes CASSFGAGLRQETQYF.

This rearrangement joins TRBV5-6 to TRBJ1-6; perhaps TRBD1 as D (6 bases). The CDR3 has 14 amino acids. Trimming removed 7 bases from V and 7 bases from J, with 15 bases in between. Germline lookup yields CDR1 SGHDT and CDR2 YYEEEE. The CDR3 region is CASGPQGRNSPLHF. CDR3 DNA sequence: TGTGCCAGCGGACCACAGGGCCGGAATTCACCCCTCCACTTT. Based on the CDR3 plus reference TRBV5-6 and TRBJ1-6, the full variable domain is DAGVTQSPTHLIKTRGQQVTLRCSPKSGHDTVSWYQQALGQGPQFIFQYYEEEERQRGNFPDRFSGHQFPNYSSELNVNALLLGDSALYLCASGPQGRNSPLHFGNGTRLTVT.

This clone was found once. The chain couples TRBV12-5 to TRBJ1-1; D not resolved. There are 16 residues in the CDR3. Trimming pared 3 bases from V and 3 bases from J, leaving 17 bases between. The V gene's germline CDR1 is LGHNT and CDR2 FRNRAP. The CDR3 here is CASGFNHLKGYTEAFF. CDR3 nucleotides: TGTGCTAGTGGTTTCAACCATCTAAAAGGGTACACTGAAGCTTTCTTT.

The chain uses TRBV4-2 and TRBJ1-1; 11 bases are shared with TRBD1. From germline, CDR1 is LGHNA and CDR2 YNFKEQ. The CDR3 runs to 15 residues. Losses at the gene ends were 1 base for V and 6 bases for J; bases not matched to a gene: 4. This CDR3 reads CASSQGDRGTPEAFF. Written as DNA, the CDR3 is TGTGCCAGCAGCCAAGGGGACAGGGGGACTCCTGAAGCTTTCTTT.

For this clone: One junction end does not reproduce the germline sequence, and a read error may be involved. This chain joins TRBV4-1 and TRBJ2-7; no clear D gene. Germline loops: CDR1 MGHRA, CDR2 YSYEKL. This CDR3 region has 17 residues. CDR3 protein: CASSEDFGAFTSYEQYF. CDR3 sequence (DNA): TGCGCCAGCAGCGAAGACTTTGGAGCGTTCACTTCCTACGAGCAGTACTTC.

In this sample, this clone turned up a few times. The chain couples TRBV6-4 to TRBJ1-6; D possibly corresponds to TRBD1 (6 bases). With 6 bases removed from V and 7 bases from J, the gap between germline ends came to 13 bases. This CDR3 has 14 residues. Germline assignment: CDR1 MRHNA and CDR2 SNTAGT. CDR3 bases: TGTGCCAGCAGCACCGGGACACCCAATTCACCCCTCCACTTT. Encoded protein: CASSTGTPNSPLHF.

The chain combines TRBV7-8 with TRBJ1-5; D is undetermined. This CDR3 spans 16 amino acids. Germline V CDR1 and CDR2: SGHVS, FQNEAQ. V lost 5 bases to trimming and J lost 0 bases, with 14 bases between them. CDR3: CASSRIGGLSNQPQHF. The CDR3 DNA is TGTGCCAGCAGCCGAATCGGCGGTCTTAGCAATCAGCCCCAGCATTTT.

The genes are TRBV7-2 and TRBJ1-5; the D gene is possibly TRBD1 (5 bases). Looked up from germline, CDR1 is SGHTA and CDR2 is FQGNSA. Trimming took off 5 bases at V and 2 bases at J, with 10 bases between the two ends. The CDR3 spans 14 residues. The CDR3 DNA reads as TGTGCCAGCAGCCCGGGGGGGGGCAATCAGCCCCAGCATTTT. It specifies CASSPGGGNQPQHF.

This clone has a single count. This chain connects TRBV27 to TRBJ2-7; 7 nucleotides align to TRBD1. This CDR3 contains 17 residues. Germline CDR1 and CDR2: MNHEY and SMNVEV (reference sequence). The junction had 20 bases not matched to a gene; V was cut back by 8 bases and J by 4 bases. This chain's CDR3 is CASRPLGVGTDKYEQYF. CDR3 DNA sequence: TGTGCCAGCCGCCCTTTAGGTGTCGGGACAGATAAGTACGAGCAGTACTTC.